A selection of T cell receptor beta chains follows, all from one sample in a study of metastatic and nonmetastatic thyroid tumors. TCRdb re-called the PCR reads with MiXCR. The sample records 25,000 to 30,000 clones, 24% being singletons. Sequencing was done on a sample of blood. Every receptor here comes from a female donor with papillary thyroid cancer or a benign thyroid nodule (not recorded which). Some clones in this sample may be carry-over from other donors' samples. CDR3s include the opening cysteine and the closing phenylalanine or tryptophan. D genes are given only for firm matches. Some rows have no size entry. The others give once, few or many, or a class for an expanded clone.

d_call j_call v_call clone_size cdr3_aa cdr3_nt
NA TRBJ2-5 TRBV5-1 many CASSIPGHQETQYF TGCGCCAGCAGCATCCCGGGACATCAAGAGACCCAGTACTTC
TRBD2 TRBJ2-1 TRBV12-3/TRBV12-4 many CASSFLGQSGTSGRYSGNEQFF TGTGCCAGCAGCTTTCTAGGACAATCCGGGACTAGCGGGAGATATAGCGGCAATGAGCAGTTCTTC
NA TRBJ1-2 TRBV11-3 many CASSLDPGYTF TGTGCCAGCAGCTTAGACCCTGGCTACACCTTC
NA TRBJ2-6 TRBV6-1 few CASMTDLSGANVLTF TGTGCCAGCATGACAGACCTCTCCGGGGCCAACGTCCTGACTTTC
TRBD1 TRBJ2-5 TRBV19 many CASSSRTGATRETQYF TGTGCCAGTAGTTCAAGGACAGGGGCCACGCGGGAGACCCAGTACTTC
TRBD1 TRBJ2-7 TRBV6-2/TRBV6-3 few CASMSRTGTWFF TGTGCCAGCATGTCCAGGACAGGGACCTGGTTCTTC
TRBD2 TRBJ2-7 TRBV4-1 NA CASSQASGSSYEQYF TGCGCCAGCAGCCAAGCGAGCGGGAGCTCCTACGAGCAGTACTTC
TRBD2 TRBJ2-5 TRBV7-9 many CASSPMSGGDQYF TGTGCCAGCAGCCCCATGAGTGGGGGGGACCAGTACTTC
NA TRBJ2-1 TRBV7-9 many CASRGPRGNEQFF TGTGCCAGCAGGGGACCACGCGGGAATGAGCAGTTCTTC
TRBD2 TRBJ2-7 TRBV7-9 few CASSRTLGTMGEQYF TGTGCCAGCAGCCGCACACTGGGGACTATGGGCGAGCAGTACTTC
TRBD1 TRBJ2-7 TRBV2 few CASSTGTGAGYEQYF TGTGCCAGCAGCACCGGGACAGGGGCAGGGTACGAGCAGTACTTC
TRBD2 TRBJ2-7 TRBV25-1 few CASSPGTSGISYEQYF TGTGCCAGCAGCCCCGGGACTAGCGGTATCTCCTACGAGCAGTACTTC
TRBD1 TRBJ1-4 TRBV12-3/TRBV12-4 few CASSLTRGGRYEKLFF TGTGCCAGCAGTTTAACCCGAGGGGGCAGATATGAAAAACTGTTTTTT
NA TRBJ2-7 TRBV26 NA CASSPTDGTSLHEQYF TGCGCCAGCAGCCCCACGGACGGGACTAGCCTCCACGAGCAGTACTTC
NA TRBJ1-5 TRBV20-1 NA CSARVPRGVAHSNQPQHF TGCAGTGCTAGAGTCCCCCGGGGAGTCGCTCATAGCAATCAGCCCCAGCATTTT
NA TRBJ1-2 TRBV11-1 many CASSTNLQVGEGYGYTF TGTGCCAGCAGCACCAACCTACAGGTCGGGGAGGGCTATGGCTACACCTTC
NA TRBJ1-5 TRBV6-2/TRBV6-3 medium-sized CASKTGGRNQPQHF TGTGCCAGCAAAACCGGGGGACGCAATCAGCCCCAGCATTTT
NA TRBJ2-7 TRBV5-1 NA CARSLTPEVYEQYF TGCGCCAGAAGCTTGACTCCGGAGGTTTACGAGCAGTACTTC
NA TRBJ2-3 TRBV20-1 many CSARDDTQYF TGCAGTGCTAGGGACGATACGCAGTATTTT
TRBD1 TRBJ2-5 TRBV6-1 many CASSVDRAETQYF TGTGCCAGCAGCGTTGACAGGGCCGAGACCCAGTACTTC
NA TRBJ2-1 TRBV7-2 medium-sized CASSFVGPGNEQFF TGTGCCAGCAGCTTCGTAGGCCCCGGGAATGAGCAGTTCTTC
TRBD1 TRBJ2-3 TRBV24-1 many CATSDYGTASTDTQYF TGTGCCACCAGTGACTATGGGACAGCTAGCACAGATACGCAGTATTTT
TRBD2 TRBJ2-7 TRBV5-1 NA CASSPTSGGYEQYF TGCGCCAGCAGCCCCACTAGCGGGGGCTACGAGCAGTACTTC
TRBD2 TRBJ2-7 TRBV5-1 many CASSLREGREQYF TGCGCCAGCAGCTTACGGGAGGGCCGCGAGCAGTACTTC
NA TRBJ2-7 TRBV27 few CANKASLLSYEQYF TGTGCCAACAAGGCTAGCTTGCTTTCCTACGAGCAGTACTTC
NA TRBJ1-1 TRBV6-4 NA CASLGRRPNTESFF TGTGCCAGCCTTGGTAGACGCCCGAACACTGAATCTTTCTTT
TRBD1 TRBJ1-2 TRBV27 many CASSSGQGRRGYTF TGCGCCAGCAGTTCGGGACAGGGGAGGAGAGGCTACACCTTC
NA TRBJ1-2 TRBV29-1 many CSVPLEGANYGYTF TGCAGCGTTCCTTTGGAGGGAGCTAACTATGGCTACACCTTC
NA TRBJ2-2 TRBV30 NA CAWSVPRDHGELFF TGTGCCTGGAGTGTCCCGCGGGACCACGGGGAGCTGTTTTTT
TRBD1 TRBJ1-2 TRBV28 medium-sized CASSPGQGFSYHGYTF TGTGCCAGCAGTCCTGGACAGGGTTTTTCGTATCATGGCTACACCTTC
NA TRBJ1-2 TRBV2 NA CASSTRVGGRGGGYTF TGTGCCAGCAGTACCCGAGTGGGGGGCAGGGGAGGTGGCTACACCTTC
TRBD1 TRBJ1-5 TRBV6-2/TRBV6-3 few CARSYSGQVEQSKHF TGTGCCAGAAGTTACTCGGGACAGGTGGAACAGTCCAAGCATTTT
NA TRBJ1-1 TRBV5-1 NA CASSLGGQNGPEAFF TGCGCCAGCAGCTTGGGAGGACAGAATGGCCCTGAAGCTTTCTTT
TRBD1 TRBJ1-4 TRBV5-1 many CASSFYSTGENEKLFF TGCGCCAGCAGCTTTTATTCGACAGGGGAAAATGAAAAACTGTTTTTT
TRBD2 TRBJ2-1 TRBV7-2 NA CASSLKREWMFF TGTGCCAGCAGCCTGAAGCGGGAGTGGATGTTCTTC
NA TRBJ1-1 TRBV7-2 NA CASSVLAGTEAFF TGTGCCAGCAGCGTTCTGGCGGGCACTGAAGCTTTCTTT
TRBD1 TRBJ2-7 TRBV30 NA CAWGTVPPYEQYF TGTGCCTGGGGGACAGTTCCCCCCTACGAGCAGTACTTC
TRBD1 TRBJ1-2 TRBV12-3/TRBV12-4 many CASSLGQGGYGYTF TGTGCCAGCAGTCTAGGACAGGGTGGCTATGGCTACACCTTC
TRBD1 TRBJ1-1 TRBV29-1 NA CSVEDGQAMNTEASF TGCAGCGTTGAAGACGGACAGGCTATGAACACTGAAGCTTCCTTT
NA TRBJ1-2 TRBV6-2/TRBV6-3 once CASSYKGTVSSPTYGYGYTF TGTGCCAGCAGTTACAAGGGAACCGTCTCTTCACCGACATACGGCTATGGCTACACCTTC
TRBD2 TRBJ2-4 TRBV27 many CASTPGLAGGPLYF TGTGCCAGCACCCCCGGGCTAGCGGGAGGGCCGCTGTACTTC
NA TRBJ1-2 TRBV30 NA CAWSVQLGGGGYTF TGTGCCTGGAGTGTACAATTGGGGGGTGGGGGCTACACCTTC